The 16 T cell receptor beta chains given below trace back to one sample, sequenced in a study of vaccination effects on CD4 cells after COVID-19. Antigen-specific CD4+ T cells were expanded with viral peptide pools in the ViraFEST assay before sequencing. CD4+ T cells were isolated after about eleven days of culture. PCR showed that the person got SARS-CoV-2 infection at some point between March and December 2020. The participants, recipients of two vaccine doses, got either BNT162b2 or mRNA-1273. No antigen has been assigned to these receptors. Libraries were prepared by immunoSEQ multiplex PCR; TCRdb keeps only in-frame clonotypes and omits some of them. The data contain about 13,000 clones, approximately 70% of them singletons. The starting material was CD4+ T cells from PBMCs cultured with HCoV-NL63 spike peptides, obtained after COVID-19 vaccination. All receptors derive from a human donor who had a prior SARS-CoV-2 infection.

This clone was recorded a few times. The V gene is TRBV2, the J gene TRBJ1-5; D gene ambiguous. V was clipped by 3 bases and J by 2 bases, with 11 bases between them. This CDR3 is 15 amino acids long. Germline lookup yields CDR1 SNHLY and CDR2 FYNNEI. CDR3 sequence (DNA): TGTGCCAGCAGTGAGGAAGCCCTGGGCAATCAGCCCCAGCATTTT. Protein: CASSEEALGNQPQHF.

This clone was counted only a few times. The gene calls are TRBV5-1 and TRBJ2-1; maybe TRBD2 (6 bases). Trimming removed 4 bases at V and 5 bases at J, with 19 bases between. CDR1 is SGHRS and CDR2 is YFSETQ in the germline V gene. The CDR3 has 16 amino acids. The CDR3 loop is CASSTGPEGAHNEQFF. As DNA, the CDR3 is TGCGCCAGCAGCACTGGCCCGGAGGGCGCCCACAATGAGCAGTTCTTC.

This clone was seen more than once but under ten times. The chain uses TRBV7-2 and TRBJ2-7, with D possibly being TRBD2 (6 bases). The length of the CDR3 is 16 residues. V dropped 2 bases and J dropped 2 bases, with 16 bases sitting between them. Germline V gene lookup returns CDR1 SGHTA and CDR2 FQGNSA. The CDR3 DNA is TGTGCCAGCAGCTTAAGCCCACCCGGGGGAACCTACGAGCAGTACTTC. Its protein product is CASSLSPPGGTYEQYF.

The CDR3: CASATGAVEQFF. The CDR3 DNA follows: TGTGCCAGCGCTACCGGGGCGGTTGAGCAGTTCTTC. J is TRBJ2-1 and V is TRBV28; either TRBD1 or TRBD2 may fit D (5 bases each). V lost 8 bases and J lost 9, with 14 bases in between. CDR1 MDHEN and CDR2 SYDVKM come from the germline V gene. The CDR3 extends over 12 amino acids.

This clone was counted between two and nine times. The J gene is TRBJ1-6, the V gene TRBV5-4; D call uncertain. The germline V gene has CDR1 SGHNT and CDR2 YYREEE (reference sequence). There are 12 residues in the CDR3. The V end lost 0 bases, the J end lost 8 bases, and 3 bases lay between the germline ends. This chain's CDR3 is CASSLDDSPLHF. CDR3 nucleotides: TGTGCCAGCAGCTTGGATGATTCACCCCTCCACTTT.

The V call is TRBV7-2, the J call TRBJ2-1; a possible D gene is TRBD1 (6 bases). The germline V gene has CDR1 SGHTA and CDR2 FQGNSA. This CDR3 has 14 residues. Trimming pared 5 bases from V and 6 bases from J, leaving 14 bases between. CDR3 coding DNA: TGTGCCAGCAGCACCCAAACAGGGTCCAATGAGCAGTTCTTC. Translated, it gives CASSTQTGSNEQFF.

This clone was counted once. This rearrangement joins TRBV6-5 to TRBJ2-3, with TRBD2 matching 7 bases. The length of the CDR3 is 16 residues. The germline V gene has CDR1 MNHEY and CDR2 SVGAGI. After removal of 0 bases from V and 1 base from J, the junction contained 4 bases not matched to a gene. CDR3 in amino acids: CASSYSRSGGTDTQYF. The CDR3 nucleotides are TGTGCCAGCAGTTACTCTCGAAGCGGGGGCACAGATACGCAGTATTTT.

The chain links TRBV4-1 to TRBJ2-1; D is uncertain. Germline V gives CDR1 MGHRA, CDR2 YSYEKL. Trimming shortened V by 4 bases and J by 4 bases, and 14 bases separated the two germline ends. The CDR3 loop spans 15 amino acids. The CDR3 spells CASSPRLVQYNEQFF. In DNA form, the CDR3 reads TGCGCCAGCAGCCCAAGACTCGTACAGTACAATGAGCAGTTCTTC.

The chain carries TRBV7-2 and TRBJ1-2; 9 nucleotides line up with TRBD1. CDR1 and CDR2 from the germline V gene are SGHTA and FQGNSA. V trimming: 6 bases; J trimming: 4 bases; junction bases outside the gene matches: 15. The CDR3 loop spans 17 amino acids. The CDR3 nucleotides are TGTGCCAGCAGTCTATCCGGGACAGGGATCTTGGCCTATGGCTACACCTTC. Its translation: CASSLSGTGILAYGYTF.

CDR3 nucleotide sequence: TGTGCCAGCTCACCACCATCCAGCGGGCCCCGTGCGGGACTGTTTTTT. The encoded protein is CASSPPSSGPRAGLFF. This sequence joins TRBV18 and TRBJ1-4; no firm D call. CDR3 length: 16 amino acids. The V end lost 0 bases, the J end lost 13 bases, and 21 bases lay between the germline ends. Per the germline V gene, CDR1 is KGHSH and CDR2 is LQKENI.

The genes are TRBV5-4 and TRBJ1-4; 8 bases align to TRBD1. J lost 2 bases, V lost 3 bases, and 6 bases had no gene match. Germline V lookup: CDR1 SGHNT, CDR2 YYREEE (reference sequence). The length of the CDR3 is 16 residues. The CDR3 coding sequence is TGTGCCAGCAGCTACGGACAGGGTCATACTAATGAAAAACTGTTTTTT. Its protein is CASSYGQGHTNEKLFF.

This clone occurred a few times. The J gene is TRBJ1-2, the V gene TRBV19; D might be TRBD1 (6 bases). The CDR3 sequence is 16 residues long. CDR1 LNHDA and CDR2 SQIVND come from the germline V gene (reference sequence). V lost 3 bases, J lost 4 bases, and 18 bases lay in between. In DNA form, the CDR3 reads TGTGCCAGTAGTATCTCGGCCGGGGGCTTAGGCTATGGCTACACCTTC. Translating it yields CASSISAGGLGYGYTF.

This clone has just a few counts. J is TRBJ2-1 and V is TRBV6-6; perhaps TRBD2 as D (6 bases). The CDR3 has 12 residues. Germline values: CDR1 MNHNY, CDR2 SVGAGI (reference sequence). The V gene lost 8 bases and the J gene lost 6 bases, with 11 bases spanning the gap. CDR3 amino acids: CASSAGTNEQFF. The CDR3 DNA reads as TGTGCCAGCTCGGCGGGAACCAATGAGCAGTTCTTC.

CDR3 amino acids: CASSGGTSDEQFF. Here the CDR3 DNA reads TGTGCCAGCAGCGGGGGGACTAGCGATGAGCAGTTCTTC. This chain connects TRBV9 to TRBJ2-1; 10 positions agree with TRBD2. The V gene's germline CDR1 is SGDLS and CDR2 YYNGEE. The CDR3 contains 13 residues. V dropped 3 bases and J dropped 8; count of bases not matched to a gene: 2.

The CDR3 loop is CASSQSGGSNYGYTF. CDR3 sequence (DNA): TGTGCCAGCAGCCAAAGCGGGGGATCTAACTATGGCTACACCTTC. This chain links TRBV4-2 with TRBJ1-2; tentative D call: TRBD1 (5 bases). V was clipped by 2 bases and J by 0 bases, with 10 bases between them. This CDR3 region has 15 residues. Germline-derived CDR1 and CDR2 are LGHNA and YNFKEQ.

The rearrangement links TRBV4-2 to TRBJ2-1, with 9 bases matching TRBD2. V trimming: 2 bases; J trimming: 0 bases; junction bases outside the gene matches: 2. This CDR3 is built from 16 residues. Germline V CDR1 and CDR2: LGHNA, YNFKEQ. CDR3 sequence reads: CASSQPSGVSYNEQFF. The CDR3, as DNA: TGTGCCAGCAGCCAACCTAGCGGGGTCTCCTACAATGAGCAGTTCTTC.